This TCR beta chain came from a study of shared clonotypes between healthy human individuals. For the study at large: The study used three CD4 naive, three CD4 memory, two CD8 naive and one CD8 memory plate per donor.

Donors, healthy HIV-negative adults, lacked recent acute infections or vaccinations. Subsets obtained from CD4+ cells comprised CD45RA+ naive and CD45RA-negative memory cells. This clone has just a few counts. TCRdb's table, derived via immunoSEQ multiplex PCR, lists solely in-frame clones and lacks some. This table has 800,000 to 1,200,000 clones, 75% to 85% appearing once. J gave up 5 bases and V 5 bases, and 5 bases lay outside the gene matches. The CDR3 is 13 residues long. Germline V gene sequence: CDR1 SEHNR, CDR2 FQNEAQ (reference sequence). The specimen sequenced was memory CD4+ T cells from PBMCs. Subset noted: CD45RA-negative fraction. The clonotype was recovered from a man between 18 and 35 years old in good health. Some clones in this sample may be carry-over from other donors' samples. The chain couples TRBV7-9 to TRBJ1-2, with 7 bases fitting TRBD1. The CDR3 DNA follows: TGTGCCAGCAGCGTCGGACAGGAGTATGGCTACACCTTC. This gives the protein CASSVGQEYGYTF.